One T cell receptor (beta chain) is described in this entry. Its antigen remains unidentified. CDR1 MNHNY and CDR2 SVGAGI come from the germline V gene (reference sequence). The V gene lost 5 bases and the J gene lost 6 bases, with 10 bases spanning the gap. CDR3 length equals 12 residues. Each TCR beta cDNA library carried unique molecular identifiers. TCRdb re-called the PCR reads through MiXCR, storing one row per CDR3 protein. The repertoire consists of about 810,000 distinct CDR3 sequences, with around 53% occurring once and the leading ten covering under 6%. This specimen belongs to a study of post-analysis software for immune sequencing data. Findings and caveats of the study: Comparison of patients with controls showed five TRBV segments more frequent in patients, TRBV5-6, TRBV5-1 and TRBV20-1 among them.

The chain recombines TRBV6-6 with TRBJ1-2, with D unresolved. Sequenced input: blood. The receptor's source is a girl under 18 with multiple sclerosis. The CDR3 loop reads CASSLVEDGYTF. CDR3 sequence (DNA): TGTGCCAGCAGTCTAGTGGAGGATGGCTACACCTTC.